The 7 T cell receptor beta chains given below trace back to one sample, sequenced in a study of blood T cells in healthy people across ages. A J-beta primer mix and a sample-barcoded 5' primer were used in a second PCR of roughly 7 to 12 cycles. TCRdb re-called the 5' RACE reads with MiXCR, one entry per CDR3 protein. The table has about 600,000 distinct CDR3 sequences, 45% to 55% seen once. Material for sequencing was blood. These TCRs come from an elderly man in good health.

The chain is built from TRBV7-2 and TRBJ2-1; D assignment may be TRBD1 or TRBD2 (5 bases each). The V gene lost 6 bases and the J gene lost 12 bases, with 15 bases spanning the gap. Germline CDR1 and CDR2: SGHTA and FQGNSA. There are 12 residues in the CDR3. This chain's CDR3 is CASRTTGTPQFF. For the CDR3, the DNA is TGTGCCAGCAGAACGACCGGGACCCCGCAGTTCTTC.

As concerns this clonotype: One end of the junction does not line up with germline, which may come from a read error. CDR3 sequence reads: CANSLSATDTEAFF. The CDR3 DNA follows: TGTGCCAACAGCTTGTCAGCGACGGACACTGAAGCTTTCTTT. The chain links TRBV5-8 to TRBJ1-1; D not resolved. The V gene's germline CDR1 is SGHTS and CDR2 YDEGEE. The CDR3 is 14 amino acids.

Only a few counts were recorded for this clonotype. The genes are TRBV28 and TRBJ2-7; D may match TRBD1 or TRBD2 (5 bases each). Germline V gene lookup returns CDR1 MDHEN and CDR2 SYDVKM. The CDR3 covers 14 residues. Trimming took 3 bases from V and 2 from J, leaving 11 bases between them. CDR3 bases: TGTGCCAGCAGTTTGGGGGATCTTCCCTACGAGCAGTACTTC. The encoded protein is CASSLGDLPYEQYF.

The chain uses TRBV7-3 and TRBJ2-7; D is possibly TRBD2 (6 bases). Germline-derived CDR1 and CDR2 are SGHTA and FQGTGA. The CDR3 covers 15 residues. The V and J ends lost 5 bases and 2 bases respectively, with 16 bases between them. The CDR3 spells CASSLWRASPYEQYF. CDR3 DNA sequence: TGTGCCAGCAGCCTCTGGAGGGCCTCTCCCTACGAGCAGTACTTC.

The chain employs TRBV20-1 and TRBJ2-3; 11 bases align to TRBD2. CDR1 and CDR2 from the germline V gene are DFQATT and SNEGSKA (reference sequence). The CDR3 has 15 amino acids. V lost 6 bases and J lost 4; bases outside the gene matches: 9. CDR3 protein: CSATGLAGTPDTQYF. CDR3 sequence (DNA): TGCAGTGCCACCGGACTAGCGGGTACCCCAGATACGCAGTATTTT.

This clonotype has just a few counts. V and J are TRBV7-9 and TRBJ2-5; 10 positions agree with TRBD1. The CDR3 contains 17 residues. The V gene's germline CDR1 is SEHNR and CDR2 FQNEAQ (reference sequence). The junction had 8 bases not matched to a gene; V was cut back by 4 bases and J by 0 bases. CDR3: CASSSRFGTGDQETQYF. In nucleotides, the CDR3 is TGTGCCAGCAGCTCCCGCTTTGGGACAGGGGACCAAGAGACCCAGTACTTC. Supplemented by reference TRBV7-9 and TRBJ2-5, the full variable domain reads DTGVSQNPRHKITKRGQNVTFRCDPISEHNRLYWYRQTLGQGPEFLTYFQNEAQLEKSRLLSDRFSAERPKGSFSTLEIQRTEQGDSAMYLCASSSRFGTGDQETQYFGPGTRLLVL.

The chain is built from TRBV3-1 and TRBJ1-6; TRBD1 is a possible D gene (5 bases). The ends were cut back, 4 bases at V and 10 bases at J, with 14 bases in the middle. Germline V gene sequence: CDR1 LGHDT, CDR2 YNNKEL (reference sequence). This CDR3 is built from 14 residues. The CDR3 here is CASSLSGGESPLHF. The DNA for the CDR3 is TGTGCCAGCAGCCTGTCAGGAGGGGAGTCACCCCTCCACTTT. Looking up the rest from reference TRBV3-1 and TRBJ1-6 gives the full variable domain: DTAVSQTPKYLVTQMGNDKSIKCEQNLGHDTMYWYKQDSKKFLKIMFSYNNKELIINETVPNRFSPKSPDKAHLNLHINSLELGDSAVYFCASSLSGGESPLHFGNGTRLTVT.